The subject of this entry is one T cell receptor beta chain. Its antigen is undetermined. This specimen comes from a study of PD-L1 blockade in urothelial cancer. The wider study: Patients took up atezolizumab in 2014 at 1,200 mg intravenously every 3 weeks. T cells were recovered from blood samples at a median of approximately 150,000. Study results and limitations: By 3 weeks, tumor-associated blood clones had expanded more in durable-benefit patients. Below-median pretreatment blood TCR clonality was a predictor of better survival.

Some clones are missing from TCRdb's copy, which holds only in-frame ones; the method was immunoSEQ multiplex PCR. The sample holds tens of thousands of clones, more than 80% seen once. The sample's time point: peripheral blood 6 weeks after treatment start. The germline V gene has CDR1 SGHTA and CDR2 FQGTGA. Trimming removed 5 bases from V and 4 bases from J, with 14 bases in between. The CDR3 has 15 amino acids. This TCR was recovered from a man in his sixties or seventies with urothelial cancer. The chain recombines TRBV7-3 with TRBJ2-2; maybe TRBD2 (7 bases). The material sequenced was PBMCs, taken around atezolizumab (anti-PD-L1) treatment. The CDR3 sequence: CASSPPGGPTGELFF. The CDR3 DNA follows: TGTGCCAGCAGCCCTCCCGGGGGGCCCACCGGGGAGCTGTTTTTT.